Listed here are 10 T cell receptor beta chains from one sample, sequenced in a study of T cells after yellow fever vaccination. Via MiXCR, TCRdb re-called the 5' RACE reads, giving one row per CDR3 protein. The sample carries some 390,000 distinct CDR3 sequences, roughly 6.1% recorded once. The material sequenced was PBMCs, taken 5 days after the yellow fever booster vaccination. These TCRs come from a man younger than 40 who received the YFV17D yellow fever vaccine.

This clonotype was seen many times. CDR3 coding DNA: TGTGCCAGCAGTCCTCGAGCGGGAGGAGGTACAGATACGCAGTATTTT. Translating it yields CASSPRAGGGTDTQYF. J is TRBJ2-3 and V is TRBV12-3 or TRBV12-4; TRBD2 aligns across 9 bases. The CDR3 extends over 16 amino acids. Unmatched junction bases numbered 9, after V lost 5 bases and J lost 3 bases.

The chain links TRBV29-1 to TRBJ1-2, with D maybe TRBD1 (6 bases). V was pared by 3 bases and J by 8 bases, with 16 bases between. The CDR3 totals 13 residues. Germline V gives CDR1 SQVTM, CDR2 ANQGSEA. DNA for the CDR3: TGCAGCGTTGACAAGGGGGGCCCCCCAGGCTACACCTTC. Translated, it gives CSVDKGGPPGYTF.

V and J are TRBV28 and TRBJ2-7; 7 bases match TRBD1. V shed 5 bases, J shed 3 bases, and the junction held 10 bases outside the gene matches. This CDR3 comprises 15 residues. The germline V gene encodes CDR1 MDHEN and CDR2 SYDVKM. In DNA, the CDR3 is TGTGCCAGCAGTGCCGCCCCCGGACAGGTCTACGAGCAGTACTTC. Translation: CASSAAPGQVYEQYF. Supplemented by reference TRBV28 and TRBJ2-7, the full variable domain reads DVKVTQSSRYLVKRTGEKVFLECVQDMDHENMFWYRQDPGLGLRLIYFSYDVKMKEKGDIPEGYSVSREKKERFSLILESASTNQTSMYLCASSAAPGQVYEQYFGPGTRLTVT.

This clonotype occurred a few times. The chain has TRBV30 and TRBJ2-1; D remains ambiguous. Trimming removed 3 bases at V and 5 bases at J, with 8 bases between. Germline V gives CDR1 GTSNPN, CDR2 SVGIG (reference sequence). This CDR3 is 12 amino acids long. The CDR3 here is CAWRGWDNEQFF. The CDR3 DNA sequence: TGTGCCTGGAGAGGGTGGGACAATGAGCAGTTCTTC.

Ten or more counts support this clonotype. The V call is TRBV4-3, the J call TRBJ2-3, with TRBD2 identical over 7 bases. V lost 0 bases and J lost 5; bases outside the gene matches: 17. Germline CDR1 and CDR2: LGHNA and YSLEER. CDR3 length: 19 residues. The CDR3 DNA follows: TGCGCCAGCAGCCAAGATCCCTTCGGGCGGGAGATGGGCGGAGATACGCAGTATTTT. Translated, it gives CASSQDPFGREMGGDTQYF.

V usage is TRBV7-9 and J usage is TRBJ2-3, with D maybe TRBD2 (6 bases). CDR3 length equals 17 residues. The V end lost 5 bases, the J end lost 2 bases, and 20 bases lay between the germline ends. Germline-derived CDR1 and CDR2 are SEHNR and FQNEAQ (reference sequence). CDR3 amino acids: CASSPLGRRGTTDTQYF. The CDR3 DNA reads TGTGCCAGCAGCCCTCTGGGTCGGCGGGGCACCACAGATACGCAGTATTTT.

This clonotype was picked up a small number of times. The V call is TRBV7-2, the J call TRBJ2-2; D gene uncertain. CDR3 size: 16 residues. Germline V lookup: CDR1 SGHTA, CDR2 FQGNSA. Deletions cut 7 bases from V and 4 bases from J, with 19 bases between. The CDR3 is CASTPVGVSATGELFF. The DNA of the CDR3 is TGTGCCAGCACCCCGGTAGGAGTATCGGCCACCGGGGAGCTGTTTTTT. Based on the CDR3 plus reference TRBV7-2 and TRBJ2-2, the full variable domain is GAGVSQSPSNKVTEKGKDVELRCDPISGHTALYWYRQSLGQGLEFLIYFQGNSAPDKSGLPSDRFSAERTGGSVSTLTIQRTQQEDSAVYLCASTPVGVSATGELFFGEGSRLTVL.

A note on this clonotype: A read error may produce the germline difference seen at one junction end. The V call is TRBV11-2, the J call TRBJ1-4; D remains ambiguous. The CDR3 contains 15 residues. Germline-derived CDR1 and CDR2 are SGHAT and FQNNGV. CDR3 bases: TGTGCCAGCAGCTTAGGACCAGCAACTAATGAAAAACCGTTTTTT. Encoded protein: CASSLGPATNEKPFF.

This rearrangement joins TRBV15 to TRBJ2-1; 8 bases line up with TRBD1. This CDR3 comprises 17 residues. V lost 0 bases, J lost 5 bases, and 9 bases stayed unmatched. Germline CDR1 is LNHNV and CDR2 is YYDKDF (reference sequence). Here the CDR3 reads CATSRDGGTGKNNEQFF. As DNA, the CDR3 is TGTGCCACCAGCAGAGATGGGGGGACAGGAAAGAACAATGAGCAGTTCTTC. Together with reference TRBV15 and TRBJ2-1, the CDR3 gives the full variable domain: DAMVIQNPRYQVTQFGKPVTLSCSQTLNHNVMYWYQQKSSQAPKLLFHYYDKDFNNEADTPDNFQSRRPNTSFCFLDIRSPGLGDTAMYLCATSRDGGTGKNNEQFFGPGTRLTVL.

Ten or more counts support this clonotype. J is TRBJ2-5 and V is TRBV9; D is perhaps TRBD2 (5 bases). CDR3 length: 14 residues. The germline V gene has CDR1 SGDLS and CDR2 YYNGEE. Deletions cut 3 bases from V and 7 bases from J, with 16 bases between. The DNA of the CDR3 is TGTGCCAGCAGCGGCGCAGCGGTCCCGGGGACCCAGTACTTC. It codes for CASSGAAVPGTQYF.